A selection of T cell receptor beta chains follows, all from one sample in a study of beta chain features in type 1 diabetes. The data were produced by immunoSEQ multiplex PCR, yet TCRdb's version contains in-frame clones alone and is incomplete. The table records 500,000 to 800,000 clones, roughly an eighth of them present only once. Sequencing was done on a sample of naive CD4+ T cells from blood. These receptors came from a man aged 25 to 40 with type 1 diabetes. Both conserved end residues are part of each CDR3. Each record gives: CDR3 DNA, CDR3 protein, D gene, V gene, clone size, J gene. The D gene is left open where the match is weak. Size tells how often a clone was seen (once, few, many) or the class of an expanded clone, and some rows leave it out.

TGCGCCAGCAGCTTACAGGGGTCTAATGAAAAACTGTTTTTT,CASSLQGSNEKLFF,TRBD1,TRBV5-1,few,TRBJ1-4
TGTGCCAGCAGCTCGGACAGGGGGAATGAAAAACTGTTTTTT,CASSSDRGNEKLFF,TRBD1,TRBV7-2,NA,TRBJ1-4
TGTGCTAGTGGTTTGCCTCCCCCGACAGGACGGGAATATGGCTACACCTTC,CASGLPPPTGREYGYTF,NA,TRBV12-5,NA,TRBJ1-2
TGTGCCAGCAGCAGAGGGGGACAGGGGAACGCTGAAGCTTTCTTT,CASSRGGQGNAEAFF,TRBD1,TRBV7-9,NA,TRBJ1-1
TGCGCCAGCAGACCTCGACTAGCGGCCACAGATACGCAGTATTTT,CASRPRLAATDTQYF,TRBD2,TRBV10-2,few,TRBJ2-3
TGCGCCAGCAGCCAAGATACGGGGAGTCGGCAGTACTTC,CASSQDTGSRQYF,NA,TRBV4-3,few,TRBJ2-7
TGTGCCAGCAGCGCCCGGACAGGGGGCGGCTACGAGCAGTACTTC,CASSARTGGGYEQYF,TRBD1,TRBV7-8,few,TRBJ2-7
TGCGCCAGCAGCTTGGGAGGGGATATACCACTCAATGAGCAGTTCTTC,CASSLGGDIPLNEQFF,NA,TRBV5-1,NA,TRBJ2-1
TGCGCCAGCAGCGTTGGACAGGGTAATTCACCCCTCCACTTT,CASSVGQGNSPLHF,TRBD1,TRBV5-1,few,TRBJ1-6
TGTGCCAGCGGCCCCGGGAGGCTAAGAGGGACCCAGTACTTC,CASGPGRLRGTQYF,TRBD2,TRBV28,few,TRBJ2-5
TGTGCCAGCAGCCAAGGGGCTAGCGGAATTGGGACCCAGTACTTC,CASSQGASGIGTQYF,TRBD2,TRBV14,NA,TRBJ2-5
TGTGCCAGCACGCCTGGGGGCAACTATGGCTACACCTTC,CASTPGGNYGYTF,NA,TRBV6-5,NA,TRBJ1-2
TGTGCCAGCAGTTACCCGGGACAGATAAGGAATGAGCAGTTCTTC,CASSYPGQIRNEQFF,TRBD1,TRBV6-6,NA,TRBJ2-1
TGTGCCAGCAGCTTGATAGGGACAGTGAAGGAGACCCAGTACTTC,CASSLIGTVKETQYF,TRBD1,TRBV5-4,few,TRBJ2-5
TGTGCCTGGTACTCCGGGACAGGGGATGGCTACACCTTC,CAWYSGTGDGYTF,TRBD1,TRBV30,few,TRBJ1-2
TGTGCCAGCAGCTTCAACAGGGCGGCCGGGGAGCTGTTTTTT,CASSFNRAAGELFF,NA,TRBV5-6,few,TRBJ2-2
TGTGCCAGCAGCGCTACTGGAAACACCATATATTTT,CASSATGNTIYF,NA,TRBV9,NA,TRBJ1-3
TGTGCCATCAAAGGGCAGGGGATTAACAATGAGCAGTTCTTC,CAIKGQGINNEQFF,NA,TRBV10-3,few,TRBJ2-1
TGCGCCAGCAGCCAAAGGCCTGAGCAGTTCTTC,CASSQRPEQFF,NA,TRBV4-3,NA,TRBJ2-1
TGTGCCAGCTCACGTACCCTTGGAGCTCAAGAGACCCAGTACTTC,CASSRTLGAQETQYF,NA,TRBV5-8,NA,TRBJ2-5
TGTGCCAGCAGCTTTCCGGGACAGGGCTACGAGCAGTACTTC,CASSFPGQGYEQYF,TRBD1,TRBV5-4,NA,TRBJ2-7
TGTGCCAGCAGCATACAGGGAGTGGGTGAAAAACTGTTTTTT,CASSIQGVGEKLFF,NA,TRBV7-9,NA,TRBJ1-4
TGTGCCTGGAGTAGTCCCGCCAGGGGGCCCTGGGACGAGCAGTACTTC,CAWSSPARGPWDEQYF,TRBD1,TRBV30,NA,TRBJ2-7
TGTGCCAGCACCCCACGGAGTCTCACAGCAACTAATGAAAAACTGTTTTTT,CASTPRSLTATNEKLFF,NA,TRBV2,few,TRBJ1-4
TGTGCCAGCAGCCTTAGGGGCCTACCGGGCGGGGAGACCCAGTACTTC,CASSLRGLPGGETQYF,NA,TRBV9,few,TRBJ2-5
TGTGCCAGCAGTTACGCTCCAGGGGGAACCGGGGAGCTGTTTTTT,CASSYAPGGTGELFF,TRBD1,TRBV6-5,NA,TRBJ2-2
TGTGCCAGCAGCAACGGACAGGCTCAAAAAGAGACCCAGTACTTC,CASSNGQAQKETQYF,TRBD1,TRBV7-2,NA,TRBJ2-5
TGCGCCAGCAGGGAACAGGGGGACACTGAAGCTTTCTTT,CASREQGDTEAFF,TRBD1,TRBV5-1,NA,TRBJ1-1
TGTGCTAGTGGTTTCCCCGGACAGGGGGCGAGTGGCTACACCTTC,CASGFPGQGASGYTF,TRBD1,TRBV12-5,NA,TRBJ1-2
TGCGCCAGCAGCTTGGCGCCCGGGGGGGAAGAGACCCAGTACTTC,CASSLAPGGEETQYF,TRBD2,TRBV5-1,few,TRBJ2-5
TGTGCCAGCAGTTATAGCGGGCAAGAGACCCAGTACTTC,CASSYSGQETQYF,TRBD2,TRBV28,NA,TRBJ2-5
TGTGCCAGCAGTTTATCGGCGGACAGGACCAAAAACATTCAGTACTTC,CASSLSADRTKNIQYF,TRBD1,TRBV28,few,TRBJ2-4
TGTGCCAGCAGCGTACGAGCGGGGGGCCCTATCGAGCAGTTCTTC,CASSVRAGGPIEQFF,TRBD2,TRBV9,few,TRBJ2-1
TGTGCCAGCAGCGCTAGCGCCCTGGGGAGAAATGCTTGGGGAGGCTACACCTTC,CASSASALGRNAWGGYTF,NA,TRBV9,few,TRBJ1-2
TGTGCCAGCAGCTTGAGAATAGCGGGACCAACCTACGAGCAGTACTTC,CASSLRIAGPTYEQYF,TRBD2,TRBV11-2,few,TRBJ2-7
TGTGCCAGCAGCCGCTGGACAGGGGAGGGGGAGACCCAGTACTTC,CASSRWTGEGETQYF,TRBD1,TRBV13,NA,TRBJ2-5
TGTGCCAGCAGCTTAGACAGGGCGAACACTGAAGCTTTCTTT,CASSLDRANTEAFF,NA,TRBV7-2,NA,TRBJ1-1
TGTGCCAGCAGCTTAGGCACGGGGAATCAGCCCCAGCATTTT,CASSLGTGNQPQHF,NA,TRBV13,NA,TRBJ1-5
TGTGCCAGCAGCTATGGGGTCACTAGAACCTACGAGCAGTACTTC,CASSYGVTRTYEQYF,NA,TRBV7-2,few,TRBJ2-7
TGTGCCAGCTCACCACCCAAGCGGGGAGACCCTTTGACAGATACGCAGTATTTT,CASSPPKRGDPLTDTQYF,TRBD2,TRBV18,few,TRBJ2-3
TGCAGCGTTAAGGGTCTCAGCTCCTACGAGCAGTACTTC,CSVKGLSSYEQYF,NA,TRBV29-1,NA,TRBJ2-7
TGTGCCAGCAGGAACACAATAGGGGGCTTCACTGAAGCTTTCTTT,CASRNTIGGFTEAFF,TRBD1,TRBV2,few,TRBJ1-1
TGTGCCAGCATAAAATTGACAGTGAACACTGAAGCTTTCTTT,CASIKLTVNTEAFF,NA,TRBV6-5,NA,TRBJ1-1
TGCGCCAGCAGCCAGGTCTCAGGAAACTATGGCTACACCTTC,CASSQVSGNYGYTF,NA,TRBV4-3,NA,TRBJ1-2
TGCAGCGTTGAACGGGGCCAGGGGACCTATGGCTACACCTTC,CSVERGQGTYGYTF,NA,TRBV29-1,NA,TRBJ1-2
TGTGCCATCAGTGAGTCGGGGGGCACACCCCTCCACTTT,CAISESGGTPLHF,NA,TRBV10-3,NA,TRBJ1-6
TGCGCCAGCAGCTTGGGACAGGGGGCTCAGGCGGGTGAGCAGTTCTTC,CASSLGQGAQAGEQFF,TRBD1,TRBV5-1,few,TRBJ2-1
TGTGCCAGCAGTTTACAGGGTTCCAATGAGCAGTTCTTC,CASSLQGSNEQFF,NA,TRBV27,NA,TRBJ2-1
TGCAGCGTTGAAGATACCGGGACAGGGGGCCGCGAGCAGTACTTC,CSVEDTGTGGREQYF,TRBD1,TRBV29-1,NA,TRBJ2-7